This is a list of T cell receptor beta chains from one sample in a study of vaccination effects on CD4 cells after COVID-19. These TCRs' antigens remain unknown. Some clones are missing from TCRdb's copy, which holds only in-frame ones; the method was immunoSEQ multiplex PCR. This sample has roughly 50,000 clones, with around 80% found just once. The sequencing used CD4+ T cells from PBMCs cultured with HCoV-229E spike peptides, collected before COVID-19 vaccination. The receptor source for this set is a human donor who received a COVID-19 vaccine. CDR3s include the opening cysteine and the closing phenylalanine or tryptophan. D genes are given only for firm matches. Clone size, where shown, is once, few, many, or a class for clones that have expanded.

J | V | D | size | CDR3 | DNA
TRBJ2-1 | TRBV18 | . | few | CASSPYSESEQFF | TGTGCCAGCTCACCGTACTCCGAATCCGAGCAGTTCTTC
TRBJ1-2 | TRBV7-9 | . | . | CASSLLTASYGYTF | TGTGCCAGCAGCTTATTGACAGCAAGCTATGGCTACACCTTC
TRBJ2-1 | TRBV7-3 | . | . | CASSPDRSLIYEQFF | TGTGCCAGCAGCCCCGACAGGAGCCTTATCTATGAGCAGTTCTTC
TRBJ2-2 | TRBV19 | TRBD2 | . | CASSSGGRVMNTGELFF | TGTGCCAGTAGTAGCGGGGGGAGGGTAATGAACACCGGGGAGCTGTTTTTT
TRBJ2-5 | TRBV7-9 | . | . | CASSLDPSTETQYF | TGTGCCAGCAGCTTAGATCCTTCTACGGAGACCCAGTACTTC
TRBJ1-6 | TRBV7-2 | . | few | CASSLTGQPNSPLHF | TGTGCCAGCAGCTTGACGGGACAACCTAATTCACCCCTCCACTTT
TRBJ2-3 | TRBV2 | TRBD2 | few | CASSVRGGGPDTQYF | TGTGCCAGCAGTGTTCGTGGCGGGGGACCAGATACGCAGTATTTT
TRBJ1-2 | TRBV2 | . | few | CASSESVTGNTF | TGTGCCAGCAGTGAATCCGTAACTGGGAACACCTTC
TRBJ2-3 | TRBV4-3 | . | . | CASSQHIHRASSADTQYF | TGCGCCAGCAGCCAACATATCCACAGGGCTAGTAGCGCAGATACGCAGTATTTT
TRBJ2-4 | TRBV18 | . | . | CASSDTSGKNIQYF | TGTGCCAGCTCAGACACAAGTGGCAAAAACATTCAGTACTTC
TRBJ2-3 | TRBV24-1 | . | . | CATSDRTGRTDTQYF | TGTGCCACCAGTGATCGAACGGGTCGCACAGATACGCAGTATTTT
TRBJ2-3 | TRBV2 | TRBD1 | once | CASSGQGQNTDTQYF | TGTGCCAGCAGTGGACAGGGTCAAAACACAGATACGCAGTATTTT
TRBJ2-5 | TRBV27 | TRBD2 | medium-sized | CASSPGTTSVETQYF | TGTGCCAGCAGTCCCGGGACTACTTCTGTGGAGACCCAGTACTTC
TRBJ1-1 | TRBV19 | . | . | CASRDRGRSDTEAFF | TGTGCCAGTAGGGACAGAGGACGGTCGGACACTGAAGCTTTCTTT
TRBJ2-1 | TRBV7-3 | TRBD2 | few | CASSLGLAVGEQFF | TGTGCCAGCAGCTTAGGGCTAGCGGTGGGAGAGCAGTTCTTC
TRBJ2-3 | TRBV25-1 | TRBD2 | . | CASSAPLAGGLDTQYF | TGTGCCAGCAGTGCCCCTTTGGCGGGGGGGCTGGATACGCAGTATTTT
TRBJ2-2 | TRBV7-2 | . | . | CASSLDGDGTGELFF | TGTGCCAGCAGCTTAGACGGGGATGGCACCGGGGAGCTGTTTTTT
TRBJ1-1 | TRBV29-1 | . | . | CSVAGRGRETEAFF | TGCAGCGTTGCGGGGCGAGGGCGGGAAACTGAAGCTTTCTTT
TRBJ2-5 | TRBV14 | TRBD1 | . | CASSQNRGVAETQYF | TGTGCCAGCAGCCAGAACAGGGGCGTAGCAGAGACCCAGTACTTC
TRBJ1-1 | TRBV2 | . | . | CASFRVNTEAFF | TGTGCCAGTTTCAGGGTGAACACTGAAGCTTTCTTT
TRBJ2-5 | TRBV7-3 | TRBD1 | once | CASSSGQGETQYF | TGTGCCAGCAGCTCCGGACAGGGAGAGACCCAGTACTTC
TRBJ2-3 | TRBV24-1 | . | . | CATSDTGTDTQYF | TGTGCCACCAGTGATACCGGGACAGATACGCAGTATTTT
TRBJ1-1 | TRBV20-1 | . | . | CSARGTEAFF | TGCAGTGCTAGGGGTACTGAAGCTTTCTTT
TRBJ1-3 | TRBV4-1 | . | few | CASSRVPLPSGNTIYF | TGCGCCAGCAGCCGCGTCCCACTTCCCTCTGGAAACACCATATATTTT
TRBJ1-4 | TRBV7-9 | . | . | CASRTDSHNEKLFF | TGTGCCAGCAGGACGGACAGTCATAATGAAAAACTGTTTTTT
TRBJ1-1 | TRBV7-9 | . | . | CASSMSLRGNTEAFF | TGTGCCAGCAGCATGTCGCTTCGGGGGAACACTGAAGCTTTCTTT
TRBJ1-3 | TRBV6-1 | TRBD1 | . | CASSELQGAGNTIYF | TGTGCCAGCAGTGAATTACAGGGGGCTGGAAACACCATATATTTT
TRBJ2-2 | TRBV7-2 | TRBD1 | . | CASSRTGGTGELFF | TGTGCCAGCAGCCGGACAGGGGGGACCGGGGAGCTGTTTTTT
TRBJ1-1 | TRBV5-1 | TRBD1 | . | CASSLQQGVGTEAFF | TGCGCCAGCAGCCTCCAACAGGGGGTGGGCACTGAAGCTTTCTTT
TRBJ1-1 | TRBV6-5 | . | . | CASSYSDATQNTEAFF | TGTGCCAGCAGTTACTCTGATGCAACCCAGAACACTGAAGCTTTCTTT
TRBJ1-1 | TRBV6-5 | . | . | CASSYSSSSGSTEAFF | TGTGCCAGCAGTTACTCGAGTTCCTCAGGGTCCACTGAAGCTTTCTTT
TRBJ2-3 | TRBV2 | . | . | CASSVEGADTQYF | TGTGCCAGCAGTGTTGAGGGGGCAGATACGCAGTATTTT
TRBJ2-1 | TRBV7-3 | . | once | CASSLLQLNEQFF | TGTGCCAGCAGCCTACTCCAGCTCAATGAGCAGTTCTTC
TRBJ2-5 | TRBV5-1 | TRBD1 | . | CASSLPTGVTGAQYF | TGCGCCAGCAGCTTACCCACAGGGGTGACAGGGGCCCAGTACTTC
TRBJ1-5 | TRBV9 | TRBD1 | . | CASSVISGQGKGNQPQHF | TGTGCCAGCAGCGTAATCTCGGGACAGGGGAAGGGCAATCAGCCCCAGCATTTT
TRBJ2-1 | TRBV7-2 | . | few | CASSLQAASRDEQFF | TGTGCCAGCAGCTTACAGGCAGCGTCACGGGATGAGCAGTTCTTC
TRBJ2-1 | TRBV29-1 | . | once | CSVDPLGGEGSYNEQFF | TGCAGCGTTGACCCCCTAGGCGGAGAGGGATCCTACAATGAGCAGTTCTTC
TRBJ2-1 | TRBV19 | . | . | CASSIRQWNEQFF | TGTGCCAGTAGTATAAGACAGTGGAATGAGCAGTTCTTC
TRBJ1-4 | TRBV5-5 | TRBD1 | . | CASSPTGGLSSEKLFF | TGTGCCAGCAGCCCGACAGGGGGCTTATCTAGTGAAAAACTGTTTTTT
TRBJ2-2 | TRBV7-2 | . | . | CASSLRGSDTGELFF | TGTGCCAGCAGCTTGAGGGGGTCGGACACCGGGGAGCTGTTTTTT